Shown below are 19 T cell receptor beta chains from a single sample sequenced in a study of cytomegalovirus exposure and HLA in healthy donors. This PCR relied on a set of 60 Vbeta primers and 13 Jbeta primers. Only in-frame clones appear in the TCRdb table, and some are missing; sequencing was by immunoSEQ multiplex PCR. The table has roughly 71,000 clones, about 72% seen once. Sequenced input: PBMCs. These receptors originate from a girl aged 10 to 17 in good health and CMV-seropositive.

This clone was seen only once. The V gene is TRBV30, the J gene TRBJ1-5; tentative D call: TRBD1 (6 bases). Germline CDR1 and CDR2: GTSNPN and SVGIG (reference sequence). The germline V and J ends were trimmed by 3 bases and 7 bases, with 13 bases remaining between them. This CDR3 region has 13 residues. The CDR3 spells CAWSAGEGQPQHF. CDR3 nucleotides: TGTGCCTGGAGCGCAGGGGAGGGCCAGCCCCAGCATTTT. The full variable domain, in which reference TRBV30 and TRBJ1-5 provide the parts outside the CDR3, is SQTIHQWPATLVQPVGSPLSLECTVEGTSNPNLYWYRQAAGRGLQLLFYSVGIGQISSEVPQNLSASRPQDRQFILSSKKLLLSDSGFYLCAWSAGEGQPQHFGDGTRLSIL.

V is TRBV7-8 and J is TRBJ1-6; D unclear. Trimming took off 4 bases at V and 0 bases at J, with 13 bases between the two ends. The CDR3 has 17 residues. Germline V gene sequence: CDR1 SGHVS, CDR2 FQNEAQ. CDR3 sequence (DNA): TGTGCCAGCAGCTCACCCCCGGGGAGCTCCTATAATTCACCCCTCCACTTT. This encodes CASSSPPGSSYNSPLHF.

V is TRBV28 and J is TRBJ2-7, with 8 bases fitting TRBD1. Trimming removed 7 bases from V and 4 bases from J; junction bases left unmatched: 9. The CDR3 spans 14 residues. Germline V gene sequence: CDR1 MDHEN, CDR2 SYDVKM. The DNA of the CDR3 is TGTGCCAGCAATCAGGACAGGGTTAAGTACGAGCAGTACTTC. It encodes CASNQDRVKYEQYF.

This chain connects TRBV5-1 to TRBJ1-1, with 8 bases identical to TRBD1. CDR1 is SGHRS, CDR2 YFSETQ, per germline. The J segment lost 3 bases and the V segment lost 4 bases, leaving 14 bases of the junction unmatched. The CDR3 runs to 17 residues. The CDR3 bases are TGCGCCAGCAGCCCGCGAGCCACAGGACAGGGTCACACTGAAGCTTTCTTT. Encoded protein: CASSPRATGQGHTEAFF.

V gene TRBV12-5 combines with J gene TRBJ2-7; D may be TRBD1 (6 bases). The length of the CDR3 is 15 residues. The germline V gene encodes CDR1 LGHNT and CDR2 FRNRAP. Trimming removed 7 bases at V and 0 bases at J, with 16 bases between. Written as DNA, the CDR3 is TGTGCTAGTGACCCCCCGAACAGGGTCTCCTACGAGCAGTACTTC. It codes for CASDPPNRVSYEQYF.

CDR3 amino acids: CAWRAGLSYGYTF. The CDR3 DNA reads TGTGCCTGGAGAGCGGGGTTGAGCTATGGCTACACCTTC. The chain joins TRBV30 to TRBJ1-2; D is ambiguous. CDR3 size: 13 residues. Germline assignment: CDR1 GTSNPN and CDR2 SVGIG (reference sequence). V was cut by 3 bases and J by 4 bases, with 12 bases left in between.

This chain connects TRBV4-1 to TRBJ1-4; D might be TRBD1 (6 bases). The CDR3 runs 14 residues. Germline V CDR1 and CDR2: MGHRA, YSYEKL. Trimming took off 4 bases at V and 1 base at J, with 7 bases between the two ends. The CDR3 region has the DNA TGCGCCAGCAGCCTGACAGGAACTAATGAAAAACTGTTTTTT. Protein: CASSLTGTNEKLFF.

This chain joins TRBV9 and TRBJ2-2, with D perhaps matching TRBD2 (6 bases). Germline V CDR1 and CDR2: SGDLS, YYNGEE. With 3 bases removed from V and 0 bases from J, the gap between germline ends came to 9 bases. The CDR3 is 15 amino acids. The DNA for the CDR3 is TGTGCCAGCAGCGCATGGAGGGCGAACACCGGGGAGCTGTTTTTT. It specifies CASSAWRANTGELFF.

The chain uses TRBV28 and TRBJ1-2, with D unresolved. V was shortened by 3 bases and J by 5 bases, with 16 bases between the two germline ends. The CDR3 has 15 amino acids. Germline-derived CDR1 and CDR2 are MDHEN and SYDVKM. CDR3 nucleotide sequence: TGTGCCAGCAGTTTTCCTAACCCGACCGGGTATGGCTACACCTTC. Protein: CASSFPNPTGYGYTF.

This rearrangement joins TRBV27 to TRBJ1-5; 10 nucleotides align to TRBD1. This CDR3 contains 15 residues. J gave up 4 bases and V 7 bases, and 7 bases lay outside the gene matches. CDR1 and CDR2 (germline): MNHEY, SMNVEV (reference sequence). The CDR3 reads CASKNLGQGNQPQHF. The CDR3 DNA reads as TGTGCCAGCAAGAACTTGGGACAGGGGAATCAGCCCCAGCATTTT.

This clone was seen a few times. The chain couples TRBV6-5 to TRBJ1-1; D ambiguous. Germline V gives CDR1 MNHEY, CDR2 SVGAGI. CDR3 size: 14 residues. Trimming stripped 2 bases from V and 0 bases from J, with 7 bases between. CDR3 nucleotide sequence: TGTGCCAGCAGTTACGGGCTCTTGAACACTGAAGCTTTCTTT. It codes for CASSYGLLNTEAFF.

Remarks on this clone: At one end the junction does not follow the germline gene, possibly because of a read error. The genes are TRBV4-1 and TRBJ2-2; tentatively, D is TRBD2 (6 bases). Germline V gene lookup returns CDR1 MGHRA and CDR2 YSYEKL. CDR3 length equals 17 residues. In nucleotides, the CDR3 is TGCGCCAGCAGCCAAGGTTTTGGGACGACGAACACCGGGGGGCTGTTTTTT. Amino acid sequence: CASSQGFGTTNTGGLFF.

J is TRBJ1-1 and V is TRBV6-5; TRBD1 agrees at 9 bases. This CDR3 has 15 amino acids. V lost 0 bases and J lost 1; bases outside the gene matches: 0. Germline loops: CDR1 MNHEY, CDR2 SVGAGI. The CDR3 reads CASSYSGQGNTEAFF. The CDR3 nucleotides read TGTGCCAGCAGTTACTCGGGACAGGGGAACACTGAAGCTTTCTTT.

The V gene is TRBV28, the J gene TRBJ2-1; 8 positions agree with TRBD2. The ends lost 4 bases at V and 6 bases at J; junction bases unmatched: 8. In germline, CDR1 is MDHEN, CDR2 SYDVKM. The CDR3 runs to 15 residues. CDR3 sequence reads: CASSSGTRETNEQFF. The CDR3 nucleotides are TGTGCCAGCAGTTCCGGGACTAGGGAGACCAATGAGCAGTTCTTC.

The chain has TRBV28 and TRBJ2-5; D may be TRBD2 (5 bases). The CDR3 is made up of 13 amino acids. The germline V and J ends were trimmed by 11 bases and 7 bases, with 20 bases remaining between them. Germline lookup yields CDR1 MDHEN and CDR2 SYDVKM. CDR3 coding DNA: TGTGCCGTCCAACTCGGAGGCGCGGGGACCCAGTACTTC. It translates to CAVQLGGAGTQYF.

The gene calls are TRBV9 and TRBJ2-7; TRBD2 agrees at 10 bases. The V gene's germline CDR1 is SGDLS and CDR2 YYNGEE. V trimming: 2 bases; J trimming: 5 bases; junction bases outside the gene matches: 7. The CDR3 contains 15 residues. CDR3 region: CASSVASGREDEQYF. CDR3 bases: TGTGCCAGCAGCGTGGCGAGCGGGAGGGAAGACGAGCAGTACTTC.

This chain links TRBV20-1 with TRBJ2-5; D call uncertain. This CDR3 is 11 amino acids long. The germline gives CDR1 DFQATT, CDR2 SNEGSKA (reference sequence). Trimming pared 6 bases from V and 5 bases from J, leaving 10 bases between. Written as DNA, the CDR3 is TGCAGTGCCCTGACTGGGGAGACCCAGTACTTC. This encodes CSALTGETQYF.

CDR3 sequence: CASRVALAEQFF. Written as DNA, the CDR3 is TGTGCCAGCAGAGTAGCACTAGCGGAGCAGTTCTTC. V and J are TRBV2 and TRBJ2-1, with 7 bases matching TRBD2. The V segment lost 6 bases and the J segment 10 bases; nucleotides outside the gene matches: 6. This CDR3 region has 12 residues. Germline loops: CDR1 SNHLY, CDR2 FYNNEI.

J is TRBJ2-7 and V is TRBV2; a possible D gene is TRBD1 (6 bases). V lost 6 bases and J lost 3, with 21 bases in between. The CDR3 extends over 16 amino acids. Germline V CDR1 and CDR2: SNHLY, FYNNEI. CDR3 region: CASRKRARGEVYEQYF. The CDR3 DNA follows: TGTGCCAGCAGGAAAAGGGCCAGGGGAGAAGTCTACGAGCAGTACTTC.